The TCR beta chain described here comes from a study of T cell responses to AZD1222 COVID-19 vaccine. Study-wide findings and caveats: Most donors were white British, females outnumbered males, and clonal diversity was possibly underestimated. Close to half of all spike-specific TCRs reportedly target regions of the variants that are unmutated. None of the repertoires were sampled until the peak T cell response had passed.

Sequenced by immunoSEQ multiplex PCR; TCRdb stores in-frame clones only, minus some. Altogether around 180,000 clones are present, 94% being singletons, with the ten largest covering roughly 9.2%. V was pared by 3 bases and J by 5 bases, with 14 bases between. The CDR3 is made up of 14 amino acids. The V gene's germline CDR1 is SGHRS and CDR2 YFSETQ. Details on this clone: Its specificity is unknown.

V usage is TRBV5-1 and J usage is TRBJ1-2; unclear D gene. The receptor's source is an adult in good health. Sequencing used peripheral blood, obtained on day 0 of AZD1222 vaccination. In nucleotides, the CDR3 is TGCGCCAGCAGCTCGGCAGGCCAAAGATATGGCTACACCTTC. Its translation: CASSSAGQRYGYTF.